These T cell receptor beta chains were read from a single sample in a study of T cell repertoires in cytomegalovirus infection. TCRdb ran MiXCR on the reads and lists one entry per CDR3 protein. The table has some 700,000 distinct CDR3 sequences, roughly 35% seen once. Sequenced material: PBMCs. The receptors shown here come from a human donor in good health (CMV status not recorded). Some clones in this sample may be carry-over from other donors' samples. The CDR3 runs from the conserved cysteine through the conserved F or W. The order of the fields is V gene, D gene, J gene, CDR3 protein. The D gene is left open where the match is weak.

v_call: TRBV2; d_call: NA; j_call: TRBJ2-1; cdr3_aa: CASRAGTPHLRYNEQFF
v_call: TRBV28; d_call: TRBD1; j_call: TRBJ1-5; cdr3_aa: CASSPRTGGFGNQPQHF
v_call: TRBV4-2; d_call: NA; j_call: TRBJ1-5; cdr3_aa: CASSQDLWIQPQHF
v_call: TRBV27; d_call: NA; j_call: TRBJ1-4; cdr3_aa: CASSPGFAEKLFF
v_call: TRBV7-9; d_call: TRBD1; j_call: TRBJ1-2; cdr3_aa: CASSPGQGVYGYTF
v_call: TRBV12-3/TRBV12-4; d_call: TRBD1; j_call: TRBJ2-7; cdr3_aa: CASSPQGVPREQYF
v_call: TRBV25-1; d_call: NA; j_call: TRBJ2-4; cdr3_aa: CASSEYAKNIQYF
v_call: TRBV7-2; d_call: NA; j_call: TRBJ1-1; cdr3_aa: CASSQPARATEAFF
v_call: TRBV7-1; d_call: NA; j_call: TRBJ1-1; cdr3_aa: CASSSRREANTEAFF
v_call: TRBV28; d_call: TRBD2; j_call: TRBJ2-5; cdr3_aa: CASRRRGGPNQETQYF
v_call: TRBV10-1; d_call: NA; j_call: TRBJ1-2; cdr3_aa: CASSESATGRPGGYTF
v_call: TRBV29-1; d_call: NA; j_call: TRBJ2-5; cdr3_aa: CSVEVAVGSETQYF
v_call: TRBV7-2; d_call: NA; j_call: TRBJ1-2; cdr3_aa: CASSLGRTNYGYTF
v_call: TRBV7-2; d_call: NA; j_call: TRBJ1-3; cdr3_aa: CASSTGRGNTIYF
v_call: TRBV12-3/TRBV12-4; d_call: NA; j_call: TRBJ2-2; cdr3_aa: CASKRGSNTGELCF
v_call: TRBV4-1; d_call: TRBD1; j_call: TRBJ2-7; cdr3_aa: CASSQVPGQDFGEQYF
v_call: TRBV19; d_call: NA; j_call: TRBJ2-6; cdr3_aa: CASISRASGANVLTF
v_call: TRBV11-2; d_call: TRBD1; j_call: TRBJ2-1; cdr3_aa: CASSPRTGWDNEQFF
v_call: TRBV10-3; d_call: TRBD1; j_call: TRBJ2-5; cdr3_aa: CAIRTGQGTQETQYF
v_call: TRBV4-1; d_call: NA; j_call: TRBJ1-1; cdr3_aa: CASSQPGTEAFF
v_call: TRBV5-6; d_call: NA; j_call: TRBJ2-7; cdr3_aa: CASSLLGNWNF
v_call: TRBV20-1; d_call: TRBD2; j_call: TRBJ2-1; cdr3_aa: CSASYSGSIYEQFF
v_call: TRBV28; d_call: NA; j_call: TRBJ2-3; cdr3_aa: CASSSLYTQYF
v_call: TRBV12-3/TRBV12-4; d_call: TRBD2; j_call: TRBJ2-6; cdr3_aa: CASSSGRVPGANVLTF
v_call: TRBV14; d_call: NA; j_call: TRBJ1-2; cdr3_aa: CASSQDGHPASGYTF
v_call: TRBV7-2; d_call: TRBD1; j_call: TRBJ1-2; cdr3_aa: CASSARDRGRGGYTF
v_call: TRBV5-6; d_call: NA; j_call: TRBJ2-3; cdr3_aa: CASSVWADTQYF
v_call: TRBV6-2/TRBV6-3; d_call: NA; j_call: TRBJ1-4; cdr3_aa: CASSRWTGASDEKLFF
v_call: TRBV28; d_call: TRBD1; j_call: TRBJ1-1; cdr3_aa: CASRGNRGPPTEAFF
v_call: TRBV20-1; d_call: NA; j_call: TRBJ2-7; cdr3_aa: CSARAPRTLQAPYEQYF
v_call: TRBV19; d_call: NA; j_call: TRBJ1-1; cdr3_aa: CASSRYGARRDTEAFF
v_call: TRBV11-3; d_call: NA; j_call: TRBJ1-3; cdr3_aa: CASSSSGSSGNTIYF
v_call: TRBV27; d_call: TRBD2; j_call: TRBJ2-2; cdr3_aa: CASIPGGANTGELFF
v_call: TRBV5-1; d_call: TRBD2; j_call: TRBJ2-2; cdr3_aa: CASRPGLAGDRTGELFF
v_call: TRBV25-1; d_call: NA; j_call: TRBJ2-2; cdr3_aa: CASSVQANTGELFF
v_call: TRBV19; d_call: NA; j_call: TRBJ1-6; cdr3_aa: CASSNRINSPLHF
v_call: TRBV19; d_call: NA; j_call: TRBJ2-1; cdr3_aa: CASSTRDSLFSYNEQFF
v_call: TRBV7-8; d_call: NA; j_call: TRBJ1-5; cdr3_aa: CASSPGGRVFSNQPQHF
v_call: TRBV15; d_call: NA; j_call: TRBJ1-4; cdr3_aa: CATSEWGSNEKLFF
v_call: TRBV28; d_call: NA; j_call: TRBJ1-5; cdr3_aa: CASSLAGWQPQHF
v_call: TRBV3-1; d_call: TRBD1; j_call: TRBJ1-2; cdr3_aa: CASSAPGTGVPGYTF
v_call: TRBV20-1; d_call: TRBD1; j_call: TRBJ1-5; cdr3_aa: CSAERDRGFRSNQPQHF
v_call: TRBV28; d_call: TRBD1; j_call: TRBJ1-1; cdr3_aa: CASSEGTGWVTEAFF
v_call: TRBV4-2; d_call: NA; j_call: TRBJ2-7; cdr3_aa: CASSQEGLGTGEQYF
v_call: TRBV12-3/TRBV12-4; d_call: NA; j_call: TRBJ1-1; cdr3_aa: CASSGRQNSGSEAFF
v_call: TRBV13; d_call: TRBD1; j_call: TRBJ1-1; cdr3_aa: CASSLGQGLPLNTEAFF
v_call: TRBV6-8; d_call: NA; j_call: TRBJ1-6; cdr3_aa: CASNRDLNNSPLNF
v_call: TRBV12-3/TRBV12-4; d_call: NA; j_call: TRBJ1-5; cdr3_aa: CASSSLYSNQPQHF
v_call: TRBV20-1; d_call: NA; j_call: TRBJ1-3; cdr3_aa: CSARDLYPGEGTIYF
v_call: TRBV18; d_call: NA; j_call: TRBJ1-3; cdr3_aa: CASSSGPGNTIYF
v_call: TRBV7-3; d_call: TRBD2; j_call: TRBJ2-2; cdr3_aa: CASSLNRGGRAGELFF
v_call: TRBV28; d_call: NA; j_call: TRBJ1-4; cdr3_aa: CASEGIATNEKLFF
v_call: TRBV11-2; d_call: NA; j_call: TRBJ1-2; cdr3_aa: CASSSATGPSYGYTF
v_call: TRBV5-1; d_call: TRBD1; j_call: TRBJ1-6; cdr3_aa: CASSLAPTGDNSPLHF
v_call: TRBV29-1; d_call: TRBD2; j_call: TRBJ2-1; cdr3_aa: CSHTPGLAGGDNEQFF